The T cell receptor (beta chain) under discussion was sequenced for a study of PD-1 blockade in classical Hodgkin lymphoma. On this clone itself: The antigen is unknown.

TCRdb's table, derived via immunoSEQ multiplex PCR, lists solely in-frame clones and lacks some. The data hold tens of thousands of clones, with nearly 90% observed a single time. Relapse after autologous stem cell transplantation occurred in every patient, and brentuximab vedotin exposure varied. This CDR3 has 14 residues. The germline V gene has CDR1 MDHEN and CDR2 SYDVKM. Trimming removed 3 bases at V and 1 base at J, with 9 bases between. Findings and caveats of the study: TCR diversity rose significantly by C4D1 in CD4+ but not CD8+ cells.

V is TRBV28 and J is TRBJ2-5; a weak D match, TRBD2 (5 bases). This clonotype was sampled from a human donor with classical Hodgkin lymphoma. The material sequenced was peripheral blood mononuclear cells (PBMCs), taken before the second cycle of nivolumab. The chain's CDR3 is CASSFRLPQETQYF. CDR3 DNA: TGTGCCAGCAGTTTCCGACTACCCCAAGAGACCCAGTACTTC. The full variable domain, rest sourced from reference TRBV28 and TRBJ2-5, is DVKVTQSSRYLVKRTGEKVFLECVQDMDHENMFWYRQDPGLGLRLIYFSYDVKMKEKGDIPEGYSVSREKKERFSLILESASTNQTSMYLCASSFRLPQETQYFGPGTRLLVL.